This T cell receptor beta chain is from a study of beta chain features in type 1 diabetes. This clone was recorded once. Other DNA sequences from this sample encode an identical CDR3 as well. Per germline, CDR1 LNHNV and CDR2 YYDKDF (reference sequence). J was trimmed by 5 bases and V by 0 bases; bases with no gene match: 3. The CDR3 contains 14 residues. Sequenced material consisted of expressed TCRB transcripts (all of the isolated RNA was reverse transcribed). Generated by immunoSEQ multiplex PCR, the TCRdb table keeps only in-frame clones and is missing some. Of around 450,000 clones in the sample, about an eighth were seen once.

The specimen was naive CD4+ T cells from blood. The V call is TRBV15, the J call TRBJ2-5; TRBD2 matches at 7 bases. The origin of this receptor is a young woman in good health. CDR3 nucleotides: TGTGCCACCAGCAGAGACCAGGGAGGGGAGACCCAGTACTTC. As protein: CATSRDQGGETQYF.